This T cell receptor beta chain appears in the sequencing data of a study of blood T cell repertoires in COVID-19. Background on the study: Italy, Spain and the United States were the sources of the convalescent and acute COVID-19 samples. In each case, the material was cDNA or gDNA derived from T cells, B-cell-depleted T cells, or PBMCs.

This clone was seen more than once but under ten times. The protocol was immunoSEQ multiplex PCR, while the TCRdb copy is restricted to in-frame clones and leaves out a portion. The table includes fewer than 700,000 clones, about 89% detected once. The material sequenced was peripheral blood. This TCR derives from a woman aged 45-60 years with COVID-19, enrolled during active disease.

The CDR3 DNA follows: TGTGCCAGCGGAGCAGGGGGGCGGTTCTACACCTTC. Translated: CASGAGGRFYTF. This chain connects TRBV5-6 to TRBJ1-2; the match to TRBD1 covers 7 bases. CDR3 length: 12 amino acids. The germline V gene has CDR1 SGHDT and CDR2 YYEEEE. The V segment lost 7 bases and the J segment 10 bases; nucleotides outside the gene matches: 10. Complete variable domain (other parts from reference TRBV5-6 and TRBJ1-2): DAGVTQSPTHLIKTRGQQVTLRCSPKSGHDTVSWYQQALGQGPQFIFQYYEEEERQRGNFPDRFSGHQFPNYSSELNVNALLLGDSALYLCASGAGGRFYTFGSGTRLTVV.